A selection of T cell receptor beta chains follows, all from one sample in a study of T cells expressing NK-cell markers. No DNA is given; TCRdb re-called the 5' RACE reads and lists each CDR3 protein once. Its table lists hundreds of thousands of distinct CDR3 sequences. Specimen: blood T cells: a sorted CD56 or NKG2C T cell subset, CD4+ or CD8+ T cells, or bulk PBMC T cells (not recorded which). The source of these receptors is a man aged 18-69 years in good health. Each CDR3 is given with its conserved first and last residue.

V: TRBV20-1; J: TRBJ1-1; CDR3: CSARDVGTSFKNTEAFF
V: TRBV5-1; J: TRBJ2-1; CDR3: CASSLDKGAVNNEQFF
V: TRBV6-5; J: TRBJ2-7; CDR3: CASSFSRTYEQYF
V: TRBV5-1; J: TRBJ2-3; CDR3: CASSLGVGAGGDTQYF
V: TRBV7-2; J: TRBJ1-1; CDR3: CASSLGGGGIGAFF
V: TRBV18; J: TRBJ2-3; CDR3: CASSPPGDGMQYF
V: TRBV29-1; J: TRBJ2-5; CDR3: CSAQRAPRETQYF
V: TRBV11-2; J: TRBJ1-6; CDR3: CASSLSPVPNSPLHF
V: TRBV6-2/TRBV6-3; J: TRBJ1-1; CDR3: CASSYGQGPGQEGLNTEAFF
V: TRBV3-1; J: TRBJ2-4; CDR3: CASSLQTTLAKNIQYF
V: TRBV5-6; J: TRBJ2-1; CDR3: CASTQPGQVNEQFF
V: TRBV9; J: TRBJ2-2; CDR3: CASTRDRSNRGELFF
V: TRBV3-1; J: TRBJ2-7; CDR3: CASSRTGLGGYEQYF
V: TRBV6-1; J: TRBJ1-1; CDR3: CASSKDRALRNTEAFF
V: TRBV12-3/TRBV12-4; J: TRBJ2-5; CDR3: CASTPPSLRVETQYF
V: TRBV7-3; J: TRBJ2-1; CDR3: CASSLTPPGQRKYNEQFF
V: TRBV3-1; J: TRBJ1-2; CDR3: CASSLHRAGYGYTF
V: TRBV10-2; J: TRBJ1-6; CDR3: CASSEYGGSPLHF
V: TRBV5-1; J: TRBJ2-3; CDR3: CASSLPSGVGSDTQYF
V: TRBV27; J: TRBJ2-1; CDR3: CASSQIYRLEGHNEQFF
V: TRBV14; J: TRBJ2-1; CDR3: CASSLPGLAGVDEQFF
V: TRBV6-1; J: TRBJ2-1; CDR3: CASTRGQTTNEQFF
V: TRBV14; J: TRBJ1-1; CDR3: CASSQDWGRTNTEAFF
V: TRBV27; J: TRBJ2-7; CDR3: CASSLDEMASAYEQYF
V: TRBV20-1; J: TRBJ2-7; CDR3: CSAPSPTVNQYEQYF
V: TRBV7-9; J: TRBJ2-1; CDR3: CASRVVLAGGRNEQFF
V: TRBV28; J: TRBJ2-5; CDR3: CASSSTSGGIETQYF
V: TRBV5-4; J: TRBJ2-1; CDR3: CASSSWLGLGNNEQFF
V: TRBV3-1; J: TRBJ1-3; CDR3: CASSISSGNTIYF
V: TRBV20-1; J: TRBJ2-3; CDR3: CSARALGQGRTDTQYF
V: TRBV5-1; J: TRBJ2-5; CDR3: CASSLAARAYQETQYF
V: TRBV27; J: TRBJ1-1; CDR3: CASSARDSLNTEAFF
V: TRBV25-1; J: TRBJ1-1; CDR3: CASSGRSRGGKTEAFF
V: TRBV5-1; J: TRBJ2-1; CDR3: CASSGPSGGISYNEQFF
V: TRBV7-8; J: TRBJ1-1; CDR3: CASSSSGALNTEAFF
V: TRBV12-3/TRBV12-4; J: TRBJ2-3; CDR3: CASSGGVLAGDNTDTQYF
V: TRBV20-1; J: TRBJ1-2; CDR3: CSARDARGLANYGYTF
V: TRBV2; J: TRBJ2-1; CDR3: CASSEARAAHDEQFF
V: TRBV25-1; J: TRBJ1-1; CDR3: CASSIYRGATEAFF
V: TRBV7-8; J: TRBJ2-3; CDR3: CASSPLGGGTWDTQYF
V: TRBV5-1; J: TRBJ2-1; CDR3: CASRTLGSTSSSYNEQFF
V: TRBV7-8; J: TRBJ2-3; CDR3: CASSPGRTGVRDTQYF
V: TRBV7-3; J: TRBJ2-1; CDR3: CASSLDAAYNEQFF
V: TRBV10-3; J: TRBJ2-7; CDR3: CAIRSGTARWQYF
V: TRBV5-1; J: TRBJ2-1; CDR3: CASGGAAPRTMRNNEQFF
V: TRBV18; J: TRBJ2-2; CDR3: CASSPVTTFGNTGELFF
V: TRBV3-1; J: TRBJ2-3; CDR3: CASSQAIGGSTDTQYF
V: TRBV20-1; J: TRBJ2-7; CDR3: CSASSRLAVGEQYF
V: TRBV18; J: TRBJ2-2; CDR3: CASSTRRTNTGELFF
V: TRBV5-1; J: TRBJ1-4; CDR3: CASSTRQGDNEKLFF
V: TRBV18; J: TRBJ2-1; CDR3: CASSPTNGGGHEQFF
V: TRBV4-1; J: TRBJ2-7; CDR3: CASSQFQGVLTLYEQYF
V: TRBV12-3/TRBV12-4; J: TRBJ1-5; CDR3: CASSGGQGVRNQPQHF
V: TRBV7-3; J: TRBJ1-2; CDR3: CASSLDGSRGYTF
V: TRBV7-6; J: TRBJ1-1; CDR3: CASSQMTVNTEAFF
V: TRBV6-1; J: TRBJ2-3; CDR3: CATRTSGGSDTQYF
V: TRBV12-3/TRBV12-4; J: TRBJ2-2; CDR3: CASTLGTGMTGELFF
V: TRBV15; J: TRBJ2-7; CDR3: CATSRDWWGQGAQGFYEQYF
V: TRBV27; J: TRBJ2-2; CDR3: CASSAYKGKLFF
V: TRBV5-1; J: TRBJ2-7; CDR3: CASRTGNDEQYF